This TCR beta chain was recovered during a study of response to subunit inactivated influenza vaccine. TCRdb re-derived calls from the RT-PCR reads in MiXCR, one entry per CDR3 protein. In the table there are just under 550,000 distinct CDR3 sequences, around a quarter of which are singletons. This clonotype was seen a handful of times. These data were also reused for a study on T cells expressing NK-cell markers. Per that paper: cDNA encoding TCR beta was synthesized via 5'RACE template switching incorporating UMIs. Sorted CD3+CD56+NKG2C+, CD3+CD56+NKG2C- and CD3+CD56-NKG2C+ T cells provided the TCR beta repertoires. HCMV seropositivity characterized seven of the eight sequenced donors, and seronegativity one. The study found these clonotypes also leading the CD3+CD56-NKG2C+ fraction in a few donors.

This TCR came from a man aged 50 to 59 who received an inactivated influenza vaccine. Specimen: CD4+ T cells sorted from PBMCs, collected roughly 12 days after vaccination.

CDR3 sequence reads: CASSVGGIGKNIQYF. The CDR3 DNA is TGTGCCAGCAGCGTAGGTGGGATCGGCAAAAACATTCAGTACTTC. The chain is built from TRBV9 and TRBJ2-4; D gene ambiguous. Germline CDR1 SGDLS, CDR2 YYNGEE. The CDR3 has 15 amino acids. The V gene lost 0 bases and the J gene lost 3 bases, with 10 bases spanning the gap.